This T cell receptor (beta chain) was identified during a study of blood T cell repertoires in COVID-19. Measured with immunoSEQ multiplex PCR; TCRdb has only the in-frame clones, and not every one. Of around 280,000 clones in the sample, under 90% were seen once. The CDR3 is made up of 13 amino acids. V was cut by 5 bases and J by 8 bases, with 15 bases left in between. The chain combines TRBV12-3 or TRBV12-4 with TRBJ1-2, with D possibly being TRBD1 (6 bases). This clonotype was sampled from a woman aged 25-40 years with COVID-19, enrolled during active disease. The material sequenced was peripheral blood. In nucleotides, the CDR3 is TGTGCCAGCAGTACTACCGGGGGGCACGGCTACACCTTC. Translation: CASSTTGGHGYTF.